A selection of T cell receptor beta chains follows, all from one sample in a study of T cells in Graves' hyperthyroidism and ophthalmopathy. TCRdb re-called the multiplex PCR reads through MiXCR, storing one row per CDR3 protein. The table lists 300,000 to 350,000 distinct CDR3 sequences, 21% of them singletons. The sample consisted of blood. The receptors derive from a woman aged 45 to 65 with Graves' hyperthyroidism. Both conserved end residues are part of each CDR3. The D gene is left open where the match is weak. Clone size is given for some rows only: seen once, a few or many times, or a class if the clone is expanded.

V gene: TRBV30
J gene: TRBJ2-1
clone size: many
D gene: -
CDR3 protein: CAWSRDAYNEQFF
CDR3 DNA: TGTGCCTGGAGTAGAGATGCTTACAATGAGCAGTTCTTC

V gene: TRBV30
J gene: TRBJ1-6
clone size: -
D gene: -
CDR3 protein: CAWSVSPPSSPLHF
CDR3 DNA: TGTGCCTGGAGTGTATCCCCACCCTCTTCACCCCTCCACTTT

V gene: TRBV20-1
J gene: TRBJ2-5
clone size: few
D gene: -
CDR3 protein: CSAQKGGSVQETQYF
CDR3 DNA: TGCAGTGCACAGAAGGGGGGCTCGGTCCAAGAGACCCAGTACTTC

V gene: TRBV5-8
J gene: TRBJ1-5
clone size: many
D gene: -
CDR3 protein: CASSLGQGGHQPQHF
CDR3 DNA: TGTGCCAGCAGCTTGGGGCAGGGTGGGCATCAGCCCCAGCATTTT

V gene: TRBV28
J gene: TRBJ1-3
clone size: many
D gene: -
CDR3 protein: CASSFGRGVDGNTIYF
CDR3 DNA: TGTGCCAGCAGTTTTGGCCGGGGAGTAGACGGAAACACCATATATTTT

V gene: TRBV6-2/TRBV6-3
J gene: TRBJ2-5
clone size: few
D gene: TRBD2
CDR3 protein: CASSRGLADQETQYF
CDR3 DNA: TGTGCCAGCAGTAGAGGACTAGCGGACCAAGAGACCCAGTACTTC

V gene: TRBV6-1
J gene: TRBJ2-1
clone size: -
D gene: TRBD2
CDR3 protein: CAISVTSGSNEQFF
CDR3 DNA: TGTGCCATCAGTGTTACTAGCGGGAGCAATGAGCAGTTCTTC

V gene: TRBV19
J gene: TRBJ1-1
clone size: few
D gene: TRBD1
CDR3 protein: CASQGAMSTEAFF
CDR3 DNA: TGTGCCAGCCAGGGGGCGATGAGCACTGAAGCTTTCTTT

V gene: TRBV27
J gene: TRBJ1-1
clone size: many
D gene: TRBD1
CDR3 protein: CASSPLDRGAEAFF
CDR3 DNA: TGTGCCAGCAGTCCCTTGGACAGGGGCGCTGAAGCTTTCTTT

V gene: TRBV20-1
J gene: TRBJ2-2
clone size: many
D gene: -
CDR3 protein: CSARDFAGTGELFF
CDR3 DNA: TGCAGTGCTAGAGATTTCGCGGGAACCGGGGAGCTGTTTTTT

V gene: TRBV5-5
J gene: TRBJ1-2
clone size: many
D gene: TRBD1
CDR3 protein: CASSSTGGANYGYTF
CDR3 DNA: TGTGCCAGCAGCTCCACAGGGGGCGCTAACTATGGCTACACCTTC

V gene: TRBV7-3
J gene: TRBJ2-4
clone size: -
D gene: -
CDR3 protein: CASSRGQFLAKNIQYF
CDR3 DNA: TGTGCCAGCAGCCGGGGACAATTTCTAGCCAAAAACATTCAGTACTTC

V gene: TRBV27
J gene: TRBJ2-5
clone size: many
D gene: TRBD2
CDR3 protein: CASSAGAETQYF
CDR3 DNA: TGTGCCAGCTCAGCGGGGGCGGAGACCCAGTACTTC

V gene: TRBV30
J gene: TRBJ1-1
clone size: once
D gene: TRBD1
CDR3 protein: CAWRGDRVGEAFF
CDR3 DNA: TGTGCCTGGAGGGGGGACAGGGTGGGTGAAGCTTTCTTT

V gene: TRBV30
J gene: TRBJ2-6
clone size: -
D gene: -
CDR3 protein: CAWRRGRIRSGANVLTF
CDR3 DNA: TGTGCCTGGCGCCGGGGACGAATTCGCTCTGGGGCCAACGTCCTGACTTTC

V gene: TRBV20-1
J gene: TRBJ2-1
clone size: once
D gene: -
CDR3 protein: CSASRRDSPYNEQFF
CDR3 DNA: TGCAGTGCTAGTCGCCGGGACTCCCCATACAATGAGCAGTTCTTC

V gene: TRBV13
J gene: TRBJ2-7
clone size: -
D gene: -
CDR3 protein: CASSIRGLEQYF
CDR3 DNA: TGTGCCAGCAGCATAAGGGGACTCGAGCAGTACTTC

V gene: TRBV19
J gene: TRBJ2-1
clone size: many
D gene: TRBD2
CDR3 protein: CASSIYAGGLNNEQFF
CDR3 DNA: TGTGCCAGTAGTATATACGCGGGAGGCCTAAACAATGAGCAGTTCTTC

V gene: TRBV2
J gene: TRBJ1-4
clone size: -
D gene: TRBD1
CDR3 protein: CASSRTGVQNEKLFF
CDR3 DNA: TGTGCCAGCAGTCGGACAGGGGTTCAGAATGAAAAACTGTTTTTT

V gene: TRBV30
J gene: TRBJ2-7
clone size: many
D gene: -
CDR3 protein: CAWSTAGEQYF
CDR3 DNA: TGTGCCTGGAGTACCGCCGGGGAGCAGTACTTC

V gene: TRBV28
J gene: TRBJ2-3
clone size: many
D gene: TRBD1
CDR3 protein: CASNSGGAWSTDTQYF
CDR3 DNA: TGTGCCAGCAACTCAGGGGGCGCGTGGAGCACAGATACGCAGTATTTT

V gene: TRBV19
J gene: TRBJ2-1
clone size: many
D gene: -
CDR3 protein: CASSIKGQSFYNEQFF
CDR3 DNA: TGTGCCAGTAGTATTAAGGGACAAAGCTTTTACAATGAGCAGTTCTTC

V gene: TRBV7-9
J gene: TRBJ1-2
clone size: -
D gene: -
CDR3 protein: CAGSLGTNYGYTF
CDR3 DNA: TGTGCCGGCAGCTTAGGGACTAACTATGGCTACACCTTC

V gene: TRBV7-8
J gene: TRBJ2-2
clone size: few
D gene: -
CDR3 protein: CASSLAADNTGELFF
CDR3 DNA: TGTGCCAGCAGCTTAGCGGCTGACAACACCGGGGAGCTGTTTTTT

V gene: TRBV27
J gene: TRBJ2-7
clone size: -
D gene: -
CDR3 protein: CASSLSPGPSEQYF
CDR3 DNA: TGTGCCAGCAGTTTATCACCGGGCCCGAGCGAGCAGTACTTC

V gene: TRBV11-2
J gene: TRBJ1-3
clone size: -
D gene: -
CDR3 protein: CASSRAGGDGNTIYF
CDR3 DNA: TGTGCCAGCAGCCGAGCGGGGGGCGATGGAAACACCATATATTTT

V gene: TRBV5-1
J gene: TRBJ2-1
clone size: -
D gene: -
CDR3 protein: CASSLAEALSSYNEQFF
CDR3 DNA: TGCGCCAGCAGCTTGGCCGAAGCTTTAAGCTCCTACAATGAGCAGTTCTTC

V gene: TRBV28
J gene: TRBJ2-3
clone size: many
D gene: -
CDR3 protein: CASSLAGEVSDTQYF
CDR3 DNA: TGTGCCAGCAGTTTGGCAGGGGAGGTGTCAGATACGCAGTATTTT